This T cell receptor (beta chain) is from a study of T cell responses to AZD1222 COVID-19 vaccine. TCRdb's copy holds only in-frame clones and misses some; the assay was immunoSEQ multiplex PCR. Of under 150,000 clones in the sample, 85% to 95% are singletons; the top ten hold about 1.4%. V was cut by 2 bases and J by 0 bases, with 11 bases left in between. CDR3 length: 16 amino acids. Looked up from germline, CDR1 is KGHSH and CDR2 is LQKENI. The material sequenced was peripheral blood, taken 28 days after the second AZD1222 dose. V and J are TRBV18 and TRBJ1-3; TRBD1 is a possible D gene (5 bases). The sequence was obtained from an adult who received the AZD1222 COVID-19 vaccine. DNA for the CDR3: TGTGCCAGCTCACCAGGGGGTGGCCTCTCTGGAAACACCATATATTTT. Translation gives CASSPGGGLSGNTIYF. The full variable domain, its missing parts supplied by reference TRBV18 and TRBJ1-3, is NAGVMQNPRHLVRRRGQEARLRCSPMKGHSHVYWYRQLPEEGLKFMVYLQKENIIDESGMPKERFSAEFPKEGPSILRIQQVVRGDSAAYFCASSPGGGLSGNTIYFGEGSWLTVV.